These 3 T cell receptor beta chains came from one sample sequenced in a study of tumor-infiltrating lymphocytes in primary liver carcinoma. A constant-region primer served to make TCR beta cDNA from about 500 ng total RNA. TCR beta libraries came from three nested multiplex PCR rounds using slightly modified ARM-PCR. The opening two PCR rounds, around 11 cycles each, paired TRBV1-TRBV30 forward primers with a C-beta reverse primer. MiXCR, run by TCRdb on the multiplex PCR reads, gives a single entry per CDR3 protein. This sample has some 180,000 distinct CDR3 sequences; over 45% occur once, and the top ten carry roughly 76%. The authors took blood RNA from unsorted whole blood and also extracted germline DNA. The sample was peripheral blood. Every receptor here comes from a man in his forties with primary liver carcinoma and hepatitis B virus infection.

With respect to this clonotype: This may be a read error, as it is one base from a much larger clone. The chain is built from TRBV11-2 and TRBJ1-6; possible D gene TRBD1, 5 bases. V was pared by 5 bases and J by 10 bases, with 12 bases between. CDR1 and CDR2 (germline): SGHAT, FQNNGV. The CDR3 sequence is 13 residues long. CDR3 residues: CASSQTQASPLHF. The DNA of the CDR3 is TGTGCCAGCAGCCAAACACAGGCCTCACCCCTCCACTTT. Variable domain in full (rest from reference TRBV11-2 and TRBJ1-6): EAGVAQSPRYKIIEKRQSVAFWCNPISGHATLYWYQQILGQGPKLLIQFQNNGVVDDSQLPKDRFSAERLKGVDSTLKIQPAKLEDSAVYLCASSQTQASPLHFGNGTRLTVT.

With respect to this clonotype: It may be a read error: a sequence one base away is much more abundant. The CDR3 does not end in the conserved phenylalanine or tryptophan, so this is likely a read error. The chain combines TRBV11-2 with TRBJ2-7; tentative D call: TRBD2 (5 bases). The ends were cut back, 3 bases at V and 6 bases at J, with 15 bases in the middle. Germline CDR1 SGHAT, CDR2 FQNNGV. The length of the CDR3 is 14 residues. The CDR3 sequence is CASSFLTRGAEQYS. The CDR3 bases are TGTGCCAGCAGCTTCTTAACCCGGGGTGCCGAGCAGTACTCC.

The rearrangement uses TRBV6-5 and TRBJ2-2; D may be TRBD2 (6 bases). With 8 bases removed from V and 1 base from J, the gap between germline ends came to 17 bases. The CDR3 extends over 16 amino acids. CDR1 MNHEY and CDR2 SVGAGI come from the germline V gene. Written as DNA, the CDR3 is TGTGCCAGCTGTCGAAGCGGGTCCCTGAACACCGGGGAGCTGTTTTTT. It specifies CASCRSGSLNTGELFF.